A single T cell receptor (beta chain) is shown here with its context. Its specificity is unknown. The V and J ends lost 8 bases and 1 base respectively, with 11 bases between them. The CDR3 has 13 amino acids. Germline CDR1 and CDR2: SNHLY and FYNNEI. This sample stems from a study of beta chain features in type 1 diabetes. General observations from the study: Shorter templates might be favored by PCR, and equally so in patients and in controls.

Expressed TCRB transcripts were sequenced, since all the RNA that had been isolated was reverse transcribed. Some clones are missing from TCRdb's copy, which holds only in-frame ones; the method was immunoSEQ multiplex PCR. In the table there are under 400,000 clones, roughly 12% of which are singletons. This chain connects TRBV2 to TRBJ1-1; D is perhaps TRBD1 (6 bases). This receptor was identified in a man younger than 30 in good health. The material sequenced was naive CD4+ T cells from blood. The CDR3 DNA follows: TGTGCCAGCGTACAGGGCTGGAACACTGAAGCTTTCTTT. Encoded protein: CASVQGWNTEAFF.